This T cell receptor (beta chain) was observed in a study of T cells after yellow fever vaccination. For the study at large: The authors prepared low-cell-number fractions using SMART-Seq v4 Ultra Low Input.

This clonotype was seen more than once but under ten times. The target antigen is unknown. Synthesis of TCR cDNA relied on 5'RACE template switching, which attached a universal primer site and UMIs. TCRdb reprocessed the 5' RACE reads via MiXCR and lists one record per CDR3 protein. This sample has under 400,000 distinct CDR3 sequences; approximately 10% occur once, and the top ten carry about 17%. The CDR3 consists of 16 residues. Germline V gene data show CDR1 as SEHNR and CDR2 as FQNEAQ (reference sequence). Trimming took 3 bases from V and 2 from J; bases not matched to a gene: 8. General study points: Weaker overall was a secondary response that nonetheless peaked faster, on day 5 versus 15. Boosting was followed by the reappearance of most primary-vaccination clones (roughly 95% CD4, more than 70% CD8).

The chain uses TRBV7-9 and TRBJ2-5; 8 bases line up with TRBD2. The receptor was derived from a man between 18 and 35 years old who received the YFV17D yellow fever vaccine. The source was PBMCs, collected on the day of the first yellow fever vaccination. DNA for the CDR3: TGTGCCAGCAGCTTTTTGTCTAGCGGGCCGCAAGAGACCCAGTACTTC. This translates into CASSFLSSGPQETQYF.